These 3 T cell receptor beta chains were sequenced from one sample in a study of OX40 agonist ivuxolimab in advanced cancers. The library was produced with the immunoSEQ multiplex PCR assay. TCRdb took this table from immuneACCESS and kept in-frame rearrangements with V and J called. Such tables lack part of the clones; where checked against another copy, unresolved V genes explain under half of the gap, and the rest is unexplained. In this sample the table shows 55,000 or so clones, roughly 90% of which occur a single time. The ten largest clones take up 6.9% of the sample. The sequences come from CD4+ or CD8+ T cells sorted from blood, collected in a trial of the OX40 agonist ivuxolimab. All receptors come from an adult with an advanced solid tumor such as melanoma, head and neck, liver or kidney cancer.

CDR3 DNA: TGTGCCAGTCGGGACAGAAGACCCAATCAGCCCCAGCATTTT. This gives the protein CASRDRRPNQPQHF. The J gene is TRBJ1-5, the V gene TRBV19; 7 bases fit TRBD1. This CDR3 contains 14 residues. Germline CDR1 LNHDA, CDR2 SQIVND (reference sequence). J lost 3 bases, V lost 8 bases, and 7 bases had no gene match.

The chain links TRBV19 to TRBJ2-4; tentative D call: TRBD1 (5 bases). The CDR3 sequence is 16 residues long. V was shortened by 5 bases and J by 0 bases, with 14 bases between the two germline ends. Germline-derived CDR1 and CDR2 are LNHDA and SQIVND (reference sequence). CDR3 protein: CASSLQGLLAKNIQYF. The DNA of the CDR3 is TGTGCCAGTAGTCTCCAGGGCCTACTAGCCAAAAACATTCAGTACTTC.

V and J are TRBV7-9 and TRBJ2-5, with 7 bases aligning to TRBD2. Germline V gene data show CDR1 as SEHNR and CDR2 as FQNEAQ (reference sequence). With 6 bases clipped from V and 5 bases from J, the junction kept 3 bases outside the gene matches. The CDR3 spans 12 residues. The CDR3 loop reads CASRGEGETQYF. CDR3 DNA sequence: TGTGCCAGCAGAGGGGAGGGGGAGACCCAGTACTTC.